This TCR beta chain is drawn from a study of regulatory T cells in long-lasting Graves disease. Arm-PCR of CDR3 regions with iRepertoire HTBI primers generated TCR beta libraries. MiXCR, applied by TCRdb to the multiplex PCR reads, yields one record per CDR3 protein. Among under 300,000 distinct CDR3 sequences listed, around 21% were seen once. Time point of the sample: newly diagnosed GD, antithyroid drugs for less than 3 months. Extracted PBMC RNA gave rise to the TCR library. This clonotype was observed many times. This sequence was found in a female donor with Graves disease. The specimen comprised peripheral blood mononuclear cells (PBMCs), sampled at new diagnosis, from a patient treated with antithyroid drugs.

CDR3 nucleotides: TGTGCCAGCTTTGACGCCTACAATGAGCAGTTCTTC. As protein: CASFDAYNEQFF. V usage is TRBV28 and J usage is TRBJ2-1, with unresolved D. CDR3 length: 12 amino acids. Between the trimmed V and J ends, which lost 8 bases and 2 bases, there was a span of 7 bases. Per the germline V gene, CDR1 is MDHEN and CDR2 is SYDVKM. Variable domain in full (rest from reference TRBV28 and TRBJ2-1): DVKVTQSSRYLVKRTGEKVFLECVQDMDHENMFWYRQDPGLGLRLIYFSYDVKMKEKGDIPEGYSVSREKKERFSLILESASTNQTSMYLCASFDAYNEQFFGPGTRLTVL.